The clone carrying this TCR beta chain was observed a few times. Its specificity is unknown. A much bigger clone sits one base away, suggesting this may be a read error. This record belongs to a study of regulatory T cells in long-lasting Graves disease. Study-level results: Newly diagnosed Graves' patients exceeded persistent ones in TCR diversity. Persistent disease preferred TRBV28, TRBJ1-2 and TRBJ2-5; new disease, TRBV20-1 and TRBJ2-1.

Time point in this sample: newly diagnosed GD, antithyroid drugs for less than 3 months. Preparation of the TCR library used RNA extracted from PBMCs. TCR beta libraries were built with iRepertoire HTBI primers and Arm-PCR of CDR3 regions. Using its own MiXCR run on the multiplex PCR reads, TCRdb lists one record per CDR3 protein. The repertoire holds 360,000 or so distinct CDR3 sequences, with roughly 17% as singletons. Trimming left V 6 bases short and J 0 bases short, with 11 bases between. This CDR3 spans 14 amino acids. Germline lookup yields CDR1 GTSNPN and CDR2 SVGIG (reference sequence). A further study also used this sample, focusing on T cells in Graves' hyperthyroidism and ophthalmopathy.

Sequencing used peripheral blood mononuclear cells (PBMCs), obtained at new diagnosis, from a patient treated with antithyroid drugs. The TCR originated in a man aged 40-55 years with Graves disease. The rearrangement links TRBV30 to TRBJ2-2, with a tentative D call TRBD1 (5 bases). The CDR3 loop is CACAAGTNTGELFF. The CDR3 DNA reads TGTGCCTGTGCGGCAGGGACGAACACCGGGGAGCTGTTTTTT.